Following are 3 T cell receptor beta chains from one sample sequenced in a study of graft-versus-host responses after intestinal transplantation. TCRdb's table, derived via immunoSEQ multiplex PCR, lists solely in-frame clones and lacks some. The sample includes around 110,000 clones, 90% to 95% of them seen just once. The antigens of these receptors remain unknown. This sample comprised unstimulated CD8+ T cells sorted from spleen or lymph node cells, obtained before transplant. All receptors come from a human donor who was the organ donor for an intestinal transplant.

V usage is TRBV9 and J usage is TRBJ2-3, with 13 bases identical to TRBD2. J lost 5 bases, V lost 4 bases, and 10 bases had no gene match. Germline assignment: CDR1 SGDLS and CDR2 YYNGEE. The CDR3 covers 17 residues. The CDR3 sequence is CASSLTSGRGGGDTQYF. The CDR3 DNA is TGTGCCAGCAGCCTAACTAGCGGGAGGGGAGGGGGAGATACGCAGTATTTT.

This clone has just one count. This chain uses TRBV2 with TRBJ2-1; D may be TRBD1 (6 bases). CDR3 size: 12 residues. Trimming stripped 10 bases from V and 9 bases from J, with 16 bases between. The germline V gene encodes CDR1 SNHLY and CDR2 FYNNEI. The CDR3 protein is CATARGTLEQFF. In DNA form, the CDR3 reads TGTGCCACCGCCAGGGGAACTCTTGAGCAGTTCTTC.

The gene calls are TRBV28 and TRBJ2-1, with 8 bases lining up with TRBD2. The V gene end was trimmed by 4 bases and the J gene end by 5 bases; junction bases not matched to a gene: 4. This CDR3 is built from 14 residues. Per the germline V gene, CDR1 is MDHEN and CDR2 is SYDVKM. CDR3 sequence reads: CASSWRGANNEQFF. CDR3 coding DNA: TGTGCCAGCAGTTGGCGGGGGGCGAACAATGAGCAGTTCTTC.